These T cell receptor beta chains were read from a single sample in a study of T-cell reconstitution after alpha-beta-depleted transplantation in children. TCRdb independently ran MiXCR on the PCR reads; one entry per CDR3 protein. The top ten clones hold around 2.3% of a sample with approximately 520,000 distinct CDR3 sequences, roughly 33% of them seen once. The sample was PBMCs from the stem cell graft donor, taken from the stem cell graft. All receptors derive from a human donor who donated a stem cell graft to a child with aplastic anemia. CDR3s leave out the opening cysteine and the closing phenylalanine or tryptophan. D genes are given only for firm matches.

d_gene: TRBD1; j_gene: TRBJ1-1; v_gene: TRBV6-1; CDR3aa: ASRRQGDTEAF
d_gene: .; j_gene: TRBJ2-1; v_gene: TRBV30; CDR3aa: AWSIFIGRGSYNEQF
d_gene: TRBD2; j_gene: TRBJ2-3; v_gene: TRBV5-1; CDR3aa: ASSFVAGGSDTQY
d_gene: TRBD1; j_gene: TRBJ1-1; v_gene: TRBV7-2; CDR3aa: ASSSIRQGPTEAF
d_gene: TRBD1; j_gene: TRBJ1-3; v_gene: TRBV12-3/TRBV12-4; CDR3aa: ASYRSSRGRENTIY
d_gene: .; j_gene: TRBJ1-1; v_gene: TRBV10-3; CDR3aa: AISASKGWDTEAF
d_gene: .; j_gene: TRBJ1-1; v_gene: TRBV5-1; CDR3aa: ASSVDGGVMNTEAF
d_gene: .; j_gene: TRBJ1-2; v_gene: TRBV5-5; CDR3aa: ASSPTGATYGYT
d_gene: .; j_gene: TRBJ1-1; v_gene: TRBV20-1; CDR3aa: SASDGGGTTEAF
d_gene: .; j_gene: TRBJ2-2; v_gene: TRBV20-1; CDR3aa: SARDGRKNTGELF
d_gene: TRBD1; j_gene: TRBJ1-2; v_gene: TRBV29-1; CDR3aa: SVWTGGQGGYT
d_gene: .; j_gene: TRBJ1-3; v_gene: TRBV20-1; CDR3aa: SAGAGGVWRNTIY
d_gene: .; j_gene: TRBJ2-4; v_gene: TRBV7-9; CDR3aa: ASTLGDIQY
d_gene: .; j_gene: TRBJ1-2; v_gene: TRBV19; CDR3aa: ASSRDSYYGYT
d_gene: .; j_gene: TRBJ2-7; v_gene: TRBV7-9; CDR3aa: ASTISDYEQY
d_gene: .; j_gene: TRBJ2-5; v_gene: TRBV20-1; CDR3aa: SARGGRETQY
d_gene: TRBD2; j_gene: TRBJ2-7; v_gene: TRBV13; CDR3aa: ASSLDGRGPYEQY
d_gene: .; j_gene: TRBJ2-3; v_gene: TRBV12-3/TRBV12-4; CDR3aa: ASSFNTVTQY
d_gene: .; j_gene: TRBJ1-5; v_gene: TRBV18; CDR3aa: ASSPRRSNQPQH
d_gene: .; j_gene: TRBJ2-1; v_gene: TRBV5-6; CDR3aa: ASSLGLAFNEQF
d_gene: .; j_gene: TRBJ2-7; v_gene: TRBV7-9; CDR3aa: ASSSPTYEQY
d_gene: TRBD1; j_gene: TRBJ1-1; v_gene: TRBV12-3/TRBV12-4; CDR3aa: ASRTGTGGALNTEAF
d_gene: .; j_gene: TRBJ2-7; v_gene: TRBV30; CDR3aa: AWSHPNGEQY
d_gene: .; j_gene: TRBJ1-2; v_gene: TRBV12-3/TRBV12-4; CDR3aa: ASSFYGRAVG
d_gene: TRBD1; j_gene: TRBJ2-4; v_gene: TRBV5-5; CDR3aa: ASSRWTGAQNIQY
d_gene: TRBD1; j_gene: TRBJ2-7; v_gene: TRBV12-3/TRBV12-4; CDR3aa: ASSPHRQGLNEQY
d_gene: TRBD1; j_gene: TRBJ1-4; v_gene: TRBV20-1; CDR3aa: SAREGNRGNEKLF
d_gene: TRBD1; j_gene: TRBJ1-5; v_gene: TRBV20-1; CDR3aa: SAERTGGNQPQH
d_gene: .; j_gene: TRBJ2-4; v_gene: TRBV3-1; CDR3aa: ASSQPSWGGAKNIQY
d_gene: .; j_gene: TRBJ1-1; v_gene: TRBV5-5; CDR3aa: ASSPPGGTNTEAF
d_gene: TRBD2; j_gene: TRBJ2-7; v_gene: TRBV20-1; CDR3aa: SAMASGTYEQY
d_gene: TRBD2; j_gene: TRBJ2-7; v_gene: TRBV6-5; CDR3aa: ASSYSAGGAKEQY
d_gene: TRBD2; j_gene: TRBJ2-3; v_gene: TRBV29-1; CDR3aa: SVGLAVSLDTQY
d_gene: .; j_gene: TRBJ1-2; v_gene: TRBV7-9; CDR3aa: ASISPIQLNYGYT
d_gene: .; j_gene: TRBJ1-2; v_gene: TRBV29-1; CDR3aa: SVPRVGNYGYT
d_gene: .; j_gene: TRBJ2-5; v_gene: TRBV7-6; CDR3aa: ASSLVVQGETQY
d_gene: .; j_gene: TRBJ1-4; v_gene: TRBV5-1; CDR3aa: ASSDSGIGNEKLF
d_gene: TRBD2; j_gene: TRBJ2-3; v_gene: TRBV20-1; CDR3aa: SARAAGGTSGRVTDTQY